The 21 T cell receptor beta chains below all came from one sample that was sequenced in a study of T cells in Graves' hyperthyroidism and ophthalmopathy. Amplification targeted TCR beta CDR3 regions from RNA transcripts. First-round RT-PCR with HTBI primers amplified the TCR CDR3 region. Each CDR3 protein gets one entry after TCRdb re-called the multiplex PCR reads with MiXCR. Of over 250,000 distinct CDR3 sequences detected, about 20% appear once; the ten largest clones hold 64%. Sequencing was carried out using blood. The receptors derive from a man in his thirties or forties with Graves' ophthalmopathy.

There are many counts of this clonotype. This chain joins TRBV28 and TRBJ2-5; weak D call: TRBD1 (5 bases). CDR1 and CDR2 (germline): MDHEN, SYDVKM. V was shortened by 2 bases and J by 4 bases, with 14 bases between the two germline ends. The CDR3 is 15 amino acids. The CDR3 region is CASSLGAGYGETQYF. The CDR3, as DNA: TGTGCCAGCAGTTTAGGGGCAGGGTATGGAGAGACCCAGTACTTC.

The V gene is TRBV19, the J gene TRBJ1-1; possibly TRBD1 for D (5 bases). In germline, CDR1 is LNHDA, CDR2 SQIVND (reference sequence). There are 13 residues in the CDR3. V was clipped by 5 bases and J by 6 bases, with 13 bases between them. The CDR3 sequence is CASSPQGPPEAFF. The CDR3 coding sequence is TGTGCCAGTAGTCCCCAGGGTCCCCCTGAAGCTTTCTTT. Complete variable domain (other parts from reference TRBV19 and TRBJ1-1): DGGITQSPKYLFRKEGQNVTLSCEQNLNHDAMYWYRQDPGQGLRLIYYSQIVNDFQKGDIAEGYSVSREKKESFPLTVTSAQKNPTAFYLCASSPQGPPEAFFGQGTRLTVV.

In this sample, this clonotype turned up many times. The chain carries TRBV12-3 or TRBV12-4 and TRBJ2-7; 9 nucleotides agree with TRBD2. V shed 3 bases, J shed 2 bases, and the junction held 5 bases outside the gene matches. CDR3 length: 15 residues. The CDR3 protein is CASSFRASGTYEQYF. The CDR3 DNA is TGTGCCAGCAGTTTTCGCGCTAGCGGGACCTACGAGCAGTACTTC.

In this sample, this clonotype turned up a few times. This chain uses TRBV11-1 with TRBJ2-6; tentatively, D is TRBD1 (5 bases). Germline V gene data show CDR1 as SGHAT and CDR2 as FQDESV (reference sequence). The CDR3 covers 15 residues. Trimming cost V 4 bases and J 1 base, with 8 bases left between them. Here the CDR3 DNA reads TGTGCCAGCAGCTCGACAGTTTCTGGGGCCAACGTCCTGACTTTC. Its protein is CASSSTVSGANVLTF.

V usage is TRBV27 and J usage is TRBJ2-7; D unclear. Per germline, CDR1 MNHEY and CDR2 SMNVEV (reference sequence). This CDR3 has 12 amino acids. V was shortened by 8 bases and J by 3 bases, with 11 bases between the two germline ends. The CDR3 bases are TGTGCCAGCCGGAACACAATCTACGAGCAGTACTTC. Its translation: CASRNTIYEQYF.

The chain employs TRBV5-1 and TRBJ2-3; 9 bases fit TRBD2. This CDR3 contains 14 residues. J was trimmed by 6 bases and V by 1 base; bases with no gene match: 3. Germline CDR1 reads SGHRS; CDR2 reads YFSETQ. CDR3 nucleotides: TGCGCCAGCAGCTTGTCCAGCGGGAGGGATACGCAGTATTTT. This gives the protein CASSLSSGRDTQYF.

This chain connects TRBV2 to TRBJ1-1; possible D gene TRBD1, 5 bases. V was trimmed by 4 bases and J by 3 bases, leaving 9 bases between them. The CDR3 contains 13 residues. Germline loops: CDR1 SNHLY, CDR2 FYNNEI. The CDR3, as DNA: TGTGCCAGCAGTGCACAGGAGCACACTGAAGCTTTCTTT. Translating gives CASSAQEHTEAFF.

This chain links TRBV11-2 with TRBJ1-4; the match to TRBD1 covers 9 bases. Germline trimming cut 5 bases from V and 7 bases from J; bases unmatched to any gene: 8. The CDR3 extends over 15 amino acids. Germline V gives CDR1 SGHAT, CDR2 FQNNGV. The CDR3 loop reads CASSAGQGESEKLFF. The CDR3 coding sequence is TGTGCCAGCAGCGCGGGACAGGGAGAAAGTGAAAAACTGTTTTTT. The variable domain in full, completed from reference TRBV11-2 and TRBJ1-4, reads EAGVAQSPRYKIIEKRQSVAFWCNPISGHATLYWYQQILGQGPKLLIQFQNNGVVDDSQLPKDRFSAERLKGVDSTLKIQPAKLEDSAVYLCASSAGQGESEKLFFGSGTQLSVL.

This clonotype has at least ten counts. The chain uses TRBV11-2 and TRBJ2-1; D is undetermined. Germline V CDR1 and CDR2: SGHAT, FQNNGV. The V end lost 4 bases, the J end lost 5 bases, and 9 bases lay between the germline ends. This CDR3 spans 13 amino acids. The CDR3: CASSYRVNNEQFF. In nucleotides, the CDR3 is TGTGCCAGCAGCTACCGGGTTAACAATGAGCAGTTCTTC. Filled out from reference TRBV11-2 and TRBJ2-1, the complete variable domain reads EAGVAQSPRYKIIEKRQSVAFWCNPISGHATLYWYQQILGQGPKLLIQFQNNGVVDDSQLPKDRFSAERLKGVDSTLKIQPAKLEDSAVYLCASSYRVNNEQFFGPGTRLTVL.

This clonotype has more than one count but fewer than ten. The chain recombines TRBV6-5 with TRBJ2-7; 11 bases are a match to TRBD2. Germline-derived CDR1 and CDR2 are MNHEY and SVGAGI. V lost 4 bases and J lost 2; bases outside the gene matches: 7. This CDR3 is 16 amino acids long. CDR3 in amino acids: CASSSLRLAGTYEQYF. CDR3 in DNA: TGTGCCAGCAGTTCGCTCCGACTAGCGGGGACCTACGAGCAGTACTTC.

The genes are TRBV24-1 and TRBJ2-1, with D perhaps given as TRBD1 or TRBD2 (5 bases each). Germline assignment: CDR1 KGHDR and CDR2 SFDVKD. The CDR3 consists of 17 residues. V lost 3 bases and J lost 4, with 18 bases in between. CDR3 in DNA: TGTGCCACCAGTGATCCAGGCCGGGACCTAAAATACAATGAGCAGTTCTTC. It is translated as CATSDPGRDLKYNEQFF.

The gene calls are TRBV20-1 and TRBJ2-5; TRBD2 aligns across 8 bases. CDR3 length: 16 amino acids. Germline CDR1 is DFQATT and CDR2 is SNEGSKA (reference sequence). Trimming removed 1 base from V and 4 bases from J; junction bases left unmatched: 11. The CDR3 spells CSARAWAGGGVETQYF. As DNA, the CDR3 is TGCAGTGCTAGAGCTTGGGCGGGAGGCGGGGTAGAGACCCAGTACTTC.

The chain combines TRBV10-3 with TRBJ2-7; possible D gene TRBD1, 6 bases. Germline V lookup: CDR1 ENHRY, CDR2 SYGVKD. CDR3 size: 15 residues. Trimming pared 0 bases from V and 3 bases from J, leaving 12 bases between. The CDR3 reads CAISESTRGIYEQYF. The CDR3 coding sequence is TGTGCCATCAGTGAGTCGACAAGGGGGATCTACGAGCAGTACTTC.

V is TRBV27 and J is TRBJ2-1; 8 positions agree with TRBD2. J gave up 5 bases and V 4 bases, and 7 bases lay outside the gene matches. This CDR3 contains 15 residues. The germline gives CDR1 MNHEY, CDR2 SMNVEV (reference sequence). The DNA of the CDR3 is TGTGCCAGCAGTTCCCGACTAGCGTTCCACAATGAGCAGTTCTTC. This encodes CASSSRLAFHNEQFF.

This clonotype was observed a few times. The chain combines TRBV11-3 with TRBJ1-1, with D maybe TRBD1 (5 bases). Germline V gene sequence: CDR1 SGHNT, CDR2 YENEEA. This CDR3 has 15 residues. V was shortened by 1 base and J by 2 bases, with 11 bases between the two germline ends. In DNA form, the CDR3 reads TGTGCCAGCAGCTTAGGGGGGACGTTAAACACTGAAGCTTTCTTT. Translation: CASSLGGTLNTEAFF.

The chain carries TRBV6-1 and TRBJ2-2; 11 positions match TRBD2. The CDR3 runs to 16 residues. Unmatched junction bases numbered 12, after V lost 8 bases and J lost 7 bases. Germline V gives CDR1 MNHNS, CDR2 SASEGT. The CDR3 sequence is CASSPRSSGRIGELFF. Written as DNA, the CDR3 is TGTGCCAGCTCACCCCGATCTAGCGGGAGGATCGGGGAGCTGTTTTTT.

This clonotype was counted at least ten times. V gene TRBV3-1 combines with J gene TRBJ2-7; D ambiguous. V lost 4 bases and J 2 bases, leaving 9 bases between the germline ends. The CDR3 runs 13 residues. Germline-derived CDR1 and CDR2 are LGHDT and YNNKEL (reference sequence). The CDR3 nucleotides are TGTGCCAGCAGCCGCGCAGGAACCTACGAGCAGTACTTC. Translated, it gives CASSRAGTYEQYF.

V gene TRBV24-1 combines with J gene TRBJ2-5; either TRBD1 or TRBD2 may supply D (6 bases each). The CDR3 length is 15 residues. V was clipped by 5 bases and J by 2 bases, with 14 bases between them. Germline V lookup: CDR1 KGHDR, CDR2 SFDVKD. The DNA for the CDR3 is TGTGCCACCAGTGCCGGGGGCGCAGGGCAAGAGACCCAGTACTTC. It encodes CATSAGGAGQETQYF.

This clonotype was observed a single time. The V call is TRBV14, the J call TRBJ2-1, with a possible D match to TRBD2 (5 bases). The germline V gene encodes CDR1 SGHDN and CDR2 FVKESK. Trimming cost V 4 bases and J 7 bases, with 20 bases left between them. The CDR3 is made up of 16 amino acids. CDR3 sequence (DNA): TGTGCCAGCAGCCTTGGGCGGGTATTTAGAGTGAATGAGCAGTTCTTC. The encoded protein is CASSLGRVFRVNEQFF.

This rearrangement joins TRBV11-2 to TRBJ2-3, with no clear D. CDR1 and CDR2 from the germline V gene are SGHAT and FQNNGV. V lost 2 bases and J 7 bases, leaving 16 bases between the germline ends. This CDR3 region has 15 residues. The CDR3 is CASSLRWMGLNTQYF. The CDR3 DNA reads as TGTGCCAGCAGCTTACGATGGATGGGCCTAAATACGCAGTATTTT. Drawing the rest from reference TRBV11-2 and TRBJ2-3, the complete variable domain is EAGVAQSPRYKIIEKRQSVAFWCNPISGHATLYWYQQILGQGPKLLIQFQNNGVVDDSQLPKDRFSAERLKGVDSTLKIQPAKLEDSAVYLCASSLRWMGLNTQYFGPGTRLTVL.

This clonotype was seen at least ten times. The V and J genes are TRBV28 and TRBJ1-1; no clear D gene. The germline gives CDR1 MDHEN, CDR2 SYDVKM. V lost 4 bases and J lost 1, with 7 bases in between. The length of the CDR3 is 13 residues. The CDR3 region has the DNA TGTGCCAGCAGTTCTGAACCGAACACTGAAGCTTTCTTT. It yields the protein CASSSEPNTEAFF.